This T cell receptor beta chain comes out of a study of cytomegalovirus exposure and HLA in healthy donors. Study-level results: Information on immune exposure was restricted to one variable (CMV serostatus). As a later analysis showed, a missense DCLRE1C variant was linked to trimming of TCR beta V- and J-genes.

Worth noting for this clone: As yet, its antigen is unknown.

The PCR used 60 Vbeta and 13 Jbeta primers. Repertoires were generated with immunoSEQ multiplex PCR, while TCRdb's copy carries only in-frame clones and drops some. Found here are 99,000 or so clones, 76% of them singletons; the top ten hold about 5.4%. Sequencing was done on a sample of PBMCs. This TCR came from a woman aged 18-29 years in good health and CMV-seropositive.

The CDR3 nucleotides are TGTGCCAGCGCCCTACGGCGGGAGATCAATGAGCAGTTCTTC. This sequence encodes CASALRREINEQFF. The gene calls are TRBV7-3 and TRBJ2-1; TRBD2 matches 7 bases. With V trimmed by 8 bases and J by 6 bases, 10 bases remained unmatched. Germline CDR1 is SGHTA and CDR2 is FQGTGA. The CDR3 spans 14 residues.